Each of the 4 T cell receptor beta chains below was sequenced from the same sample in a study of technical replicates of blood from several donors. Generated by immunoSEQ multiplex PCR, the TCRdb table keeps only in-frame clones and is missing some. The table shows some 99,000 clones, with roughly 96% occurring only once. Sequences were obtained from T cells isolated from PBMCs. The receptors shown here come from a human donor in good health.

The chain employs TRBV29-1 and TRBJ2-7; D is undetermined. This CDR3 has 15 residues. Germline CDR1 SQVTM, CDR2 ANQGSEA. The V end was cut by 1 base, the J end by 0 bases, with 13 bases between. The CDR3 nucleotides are TGCAGCGTTGAAGTTACGTCGACATCCTCCTACGAGCAGTACTTC. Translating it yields CSVEVTSTSSYEQYF.

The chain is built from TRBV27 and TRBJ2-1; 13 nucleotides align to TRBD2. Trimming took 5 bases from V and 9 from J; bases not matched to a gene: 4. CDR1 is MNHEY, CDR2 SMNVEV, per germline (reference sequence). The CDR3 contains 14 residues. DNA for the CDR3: TGTGCCAGCAGTGGGACTAGCGGGATCACTGAGCAGTTCTTC. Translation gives CASSGTSGITEQFF.

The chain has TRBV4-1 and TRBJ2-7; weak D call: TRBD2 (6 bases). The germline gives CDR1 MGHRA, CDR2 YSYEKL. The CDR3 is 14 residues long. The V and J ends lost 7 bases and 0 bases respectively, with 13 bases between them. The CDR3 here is CASKENSGSYEQYF. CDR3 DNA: TGCGCCAGCAAAGAAAATAGCGGCTCCTACGAGCAGTACTTC.

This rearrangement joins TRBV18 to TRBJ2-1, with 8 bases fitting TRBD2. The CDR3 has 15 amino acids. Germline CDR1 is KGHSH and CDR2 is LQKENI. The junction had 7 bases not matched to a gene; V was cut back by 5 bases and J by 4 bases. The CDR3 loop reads CASSGGSGVYNEQFF. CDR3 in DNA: TGTGCCAGCTCAGGAGGTAGCGGGGTTTACAATGAGCAGTTCTTC.